This paragraph reports one T cell receptor beta chain. The data stem from a study of T-cell memory formation after mild COVID-19. Study at large: Largely donor-specific TCR clusters were found.

The 5'RACE method, run with constant-segment primers, produced TCR alpha and TCR beta cDNA libraries (carrying sample barcodes and UMIs). TCRdb reprocessed the 5' RACE reads with MiXCR, giving one entry per CDR3 protein. The sample carries hundreds of thousands of distinct CDR3 sequences, approximately 14% recorded once. This CDR3 is 14 amino acids long. V lost 2 bases and J 10 bases, leaving 14 bases between the germline ends. The sample comprised PBMCs or a T cell subset sorted from them (not recorded which). The V gene is TRBV12-3 or TRBV12-4, the J gene TRBJ1-4; a possible D gene is TRBD1 (5 bases). The clonotype comes from a young man who had mild COVID-19 (a few samples of this study predate the infection). Cell type and time point are not known. For the CDR3, the DNA is TGTGCCAGCAGTTTAAGGGACCAGAGCGGAAAACTGTTTTTT. Protein: CASSLRDQSGKLFF.